This TCR beta chain comes out of a study of blood T cells in healthy people across ages (dated by TCRdb to the mid-2010s). A note on the overall study: In model experiments, template switching captured about one uniquely barcoded TCR beta cDNA molecule for every two T cells. Age-related changes in TCR beta repertoire diversity were measured in the study by deep sequencing normalized with unique cDNA molecular identifiers. The donors were divided into four age groups: young (average around 15 years), middle-aged (approximately 42), aged (roughly 66) and long-lived (roughly 88). To avoid experimental bias, donors of different ages were spread randomly across the sequencing lanes. Two additional independent replicas of 1 million unique cDNA reads from the same blood draw were analyzed for two donors (one aged 18 to 29 and one aged 80 or older). Broad study findings and their caveats: Because donor CMV infection status was unknown, age-related changes in expanded clonotypes were potentially confounded. Conclusive comparison of naive and antigen-experienced compartments was prevented by the profiling of bulk unsorted PBMCs. The long-lived group showed more naive CD4+ T cells, fewer expanded clones and increased TCR diversity than the aged group, suggesting age selection. Observed TCR beta diversity per million T cells fell roughly linearly with age, and a significant reduction was already apparent by age roughly 40. Observed TCR beta diversity correlated strongly with the percentage of naive T cells measured by flow cytometry. Total diversity estimates from one million sequenced T cells were considered lower bounds and underestimates.

Systemically healthy Caucasian individuals from Russia, 35 to 40 in total and aged about 6 to 90 years, were included as donors. Approximately 9.3 milliliters of peripheral blood were collected from each donor into EDTA-treated Vacutainer tubes. Ficoll-Paque density-gradient centrifugation was used to isolate PBMCs, with at least 7 million per sample. Total RNA was extracted from PBMCs with Trizol reagent, with at least 6 micrograms obtained per sample. Naive CD45RAhigh/CD27high T cell percentages were measured by flow cytometry on a PBMC aliquot from every donor. Library preparation was by 5' RACE. The sequencing machine was an Illumina HiSeq 2500. The second PCR ran for about 7 to 11 cycles and used a J-beta primer mix along with a sample-barcoded 5' primer. A unique molecular identifier was introduced onto each TCR beta cDNA molecule by a template-switch 5' adaptor carrying 12 random nucleotides. Each sample yielded at least 3 million CDR3-containing paired-end reads. First-strand cDNA was synthesized from all RNA with the Mint cDNA synthesis kit, primed by a TRBC-specific oligonucleotide. Following uracil-DNA glycosylase treatment, a first 18-cycle PCR with universal primers M1SS and BC2_uni_R was performed on all cDNA. As for the authors' bioinformatics: For normalization, 1 million high-quality reads, each with a distinct molecular identifier, were randomly selected from each sample. Instead of being binned into consensus sequences, reads with shared molecular identifiers were discarded. MiTCR, with a Q25 quality threshold and the strictest error-elimination algorithm, was used for CDR3 identification, clonotype clustering and error correction. A nonparametric unseen species model using Euler transformation provided a lower-bound estimate of total TCR beta diversity. Starting from the raw public reads, TCRdb applied fastp trimming at Q25, assembled clones with MiXCR and retained in-frame beta chains. Duplicate CDR3 protein sequences are folded into a single record with the most common DNA and genes. These V and J calls are TCRdb output, not the study's own analysis. Here the sample has roughly 1,700,000 distinct CDR3 sequences; 28% occur a single time. Approximately 7.7% of the sample is taken by the ten largest.

This clonotype was seen a few times. The antigen this receptor binds is unknown. Base-call qualities are not available, and no considerably larger clone is one nucleotide away. Germline trimming: 5 bases from V, 14 bases from J; junction bases outside gene matches: 18. The germline V gene specifies SGHTA as CDR1 and FQGNSA as CDR2. Reading from cysteine to phenylalanine, the CDR3 counts 15 amino acids. Solely the CDR3 DNA is kept, with 45 bases framed from the first base. Sample: blood. This chain is built from TRBV7-2 and TRBJ2-4, with 7 bases matching TRBD1. The sequence was collected from a young woman in good health. The CDR3 region reads CASSPENRGEGSKYF. In nucleotide form, the sequence is TGTGCCAGCAGCCCAGAGAACAGGGGCGAAGGGAGCAAGTACTTC.